Below, one T cell receptor beta chain is given with its context. The data derive from a study of blood T cell repertoires in COVID-19. The V gene's germline CDR1 is SGHRS and CDR2 YFSETQ. This CDR3 is 15 amino acids long. V shed 0 bases and J shed 5 bases, with 14 bases lying between them. Clones were sequenced by immunoSEQ multiplex PCR, and TCRdb holds only the in-frame ones, with some missing. This table holds 210,000 or so clones, around 84% found once. The clonotype was recovered from a woman aged 40 to 50 with acute COVID-19. The sample consisted of PBMCs or T cells enriched from blood (not recorded which). This sequence joins TRBV5-1 and TRBJ2-5; D is possibly TRBD1 (5 bases). Here the CDR3 DNA reads TGCGCCAGCAGCTTGGCTGGACAACAAGGGGAGACCCAGTACTTC. Translation gives CASSLAGQQGETQYF.